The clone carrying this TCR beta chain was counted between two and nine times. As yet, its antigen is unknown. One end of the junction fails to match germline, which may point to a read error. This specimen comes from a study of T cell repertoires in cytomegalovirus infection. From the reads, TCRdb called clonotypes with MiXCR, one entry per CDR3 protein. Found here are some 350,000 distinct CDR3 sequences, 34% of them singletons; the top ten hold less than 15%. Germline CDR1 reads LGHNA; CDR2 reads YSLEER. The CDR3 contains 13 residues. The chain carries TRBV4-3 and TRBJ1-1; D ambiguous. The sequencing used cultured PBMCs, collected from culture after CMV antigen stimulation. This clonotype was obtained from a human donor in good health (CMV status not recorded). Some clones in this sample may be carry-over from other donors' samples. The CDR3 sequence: CASSQDLNSEAFF. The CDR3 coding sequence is TGCGCCAGCAGCCAAGATCTGAACAGTGAAGCTTTCTTT.